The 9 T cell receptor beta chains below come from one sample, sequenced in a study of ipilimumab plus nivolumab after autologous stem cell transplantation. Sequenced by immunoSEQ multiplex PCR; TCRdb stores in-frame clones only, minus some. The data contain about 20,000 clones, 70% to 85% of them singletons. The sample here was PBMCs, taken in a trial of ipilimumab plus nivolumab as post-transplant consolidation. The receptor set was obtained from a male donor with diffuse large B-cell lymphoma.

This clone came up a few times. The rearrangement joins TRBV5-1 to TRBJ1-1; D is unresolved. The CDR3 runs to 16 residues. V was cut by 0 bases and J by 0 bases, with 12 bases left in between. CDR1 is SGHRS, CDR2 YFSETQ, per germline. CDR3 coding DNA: TGCGCCAGCAGCTTGGCCATCGGGTCCATGAACACTGAAGCTTTCTTT. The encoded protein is CASSLAIGSMNTEAFF.

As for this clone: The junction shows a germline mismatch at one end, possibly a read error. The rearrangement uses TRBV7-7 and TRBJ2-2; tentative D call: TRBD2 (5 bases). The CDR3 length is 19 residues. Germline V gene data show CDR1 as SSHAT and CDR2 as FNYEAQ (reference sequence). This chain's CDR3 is CASSLAYLGFWRAAGELFF. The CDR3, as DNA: TGTGCTAGCAGCTTAGCGTATTTAGGCTTCTGGCGGGCGGCCGGGGAGCTGTTTTTT.

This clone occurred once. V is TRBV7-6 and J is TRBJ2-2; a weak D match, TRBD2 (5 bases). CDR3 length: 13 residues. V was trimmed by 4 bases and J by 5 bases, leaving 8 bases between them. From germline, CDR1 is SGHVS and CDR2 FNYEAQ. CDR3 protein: CASSSRETGELFF. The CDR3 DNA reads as TGTGCCAGCAGCTCACGGGAAACCGGGGAGCTGTTTTTT.

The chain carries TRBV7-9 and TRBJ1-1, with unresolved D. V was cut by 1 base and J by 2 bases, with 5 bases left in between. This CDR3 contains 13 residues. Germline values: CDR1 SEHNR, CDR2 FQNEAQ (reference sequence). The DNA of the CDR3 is TGTGCCAGCAGCTTAGAGGGAAACACTGAAGCTTTCTTT. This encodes CASSLEGNTEAFF.

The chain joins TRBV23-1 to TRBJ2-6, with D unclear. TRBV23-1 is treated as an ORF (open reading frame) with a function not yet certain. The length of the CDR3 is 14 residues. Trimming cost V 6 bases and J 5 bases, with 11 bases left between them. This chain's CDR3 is CASRQQNRANVLTF. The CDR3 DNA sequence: TGCGCCAGCAGGCAACAAAATCGGGCCAACGTCCTGACTTTC.

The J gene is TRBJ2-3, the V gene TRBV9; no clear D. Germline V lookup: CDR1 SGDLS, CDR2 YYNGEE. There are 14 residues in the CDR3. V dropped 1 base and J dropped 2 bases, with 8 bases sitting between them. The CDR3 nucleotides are TGTGCCAGCAGCGTATCAGGAGACACAGATACGCAGTATTTT. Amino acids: CASSVSGDTDTQYF.

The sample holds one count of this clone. This CDR3 is CASTNIGGGGRPQHF. In DNA, the CDR3 is TGTGCCAGCACCAACATTGGGGGGGGAGGACGGCCCCAGCATTTT. The chain couples TRBV28 to TRBJ1-5, with a weak D call TRBD1 (5 bases). Germline CDR1 and CDR2: MDHEN and SYDVKM. The CDR3 loop spans 15 amino acids. V was cut by 7 bases and J by 9 bases, with 22 bases left in between.

CDR3 loop: CASSFGTGGQETQYF. DNA of the CDR3: TGCGCCAGCAGCTTCGGAACAGGGGGCCAGGAGACCCAGTACTTC. This chain uses TRBV5-1 with TRBJ2-5; 9 bases are shared with TRBD1. Losses at the gene ends were 2 bases for V and 5 bases for J; bases not matched to a gene: 7. The germline V gene has CDR1 SGHRS and CDR2 YFSETQ. This CDR3 spans 15 amino acids. Full variable domain (rest looked up from reference TRBV5-1 and TRBJ2-5): KAGVTQTPRYLIKTRGQQVTLSCSPISGHRSVSWYQQTPGQGLQFLFEYFSETQRNKGNFPGRFSGRQFSNSRSEMNVSTLELGDSALYLCASSFGTGGQETQYFGPGTRLLVL.

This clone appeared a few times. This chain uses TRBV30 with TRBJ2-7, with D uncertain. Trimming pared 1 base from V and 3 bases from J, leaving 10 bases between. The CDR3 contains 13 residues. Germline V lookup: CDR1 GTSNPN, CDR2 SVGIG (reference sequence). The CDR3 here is CAWSDGFDYEQYF. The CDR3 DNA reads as TGTGCCTGGAGTGACGGCTTCGACTACGAGCAGTACTTC.